These 12 T cell receptor beta chains were sequenced from one sample in a study of T cells expressing NK-cell markers. TCRdb re-called the 5' RACE reads and catalogs CDR3 proteins one per entry, DNA excluded. The ten most abundant clones cover over 4% of a sample with some 340,000 distinct CDR3 sequences. Material for sequencing was blood T cells: a sorted CD56 or NKG2C T cell subset, CD4+ or CD8+ T cells, or bulk PBMC T cells (not recorded which). All receptors derive from a man aged 18-75 years in good health.

This chain links TRBV18 with TRBJ2-7; TCRdb's D call of TRBD1 is untestable without DNA. Germline V gene lookup returns CDR1 KGHSH and CDR2 LQKENI. This CDR3 region has 15 residues. The CDR3 loop reads CASSFGTPSAYEQYF.

V gene TRBV5-1 combines with J gene TRBJ2-7; TCRdb's D call, TRBD1, is unchecked because there is no DNA. This CDR3 has 15 amino acids. Germline loops: CDR1 SGHRS, CDR2 YFSETQ. CDR3 in amino acids: CASSLRQGPSYEQYF.

CDR3 amino acids: CATSVGGVRTDTQYF. The V call is TRBV7-2, the J call TRBJ2-3; TCRdb lists TRBD2, though no DNA is available to test this call. Germline V gives CDR1 SGHTA, CDR2 FQGNSA. The CDR3 runs to 15 residues.

This sequence joins TRBV7-9 and TRBJ2-1; the D call of TRBD2 rests on TCRdb alone, since no DNA is present to check it. CDR1 and CDR2 (germline): SEHNR, FQNEAQ (reference sequence). This CDR3 is built from 15 residues. The CDR3 here is CASSRPKRAYNEQFF.

The chain carries TRBV6-1 and TRBJ2-1. This CDR3 has 16 amino acids. Germline loops: CDR1 MNHNS, CDR2 SASEGT. The CDR3 region is CASRSGALGLRNEQFF.

V gene TRBV6-1 combines with J gene TRBJ2-1. The V gene's germline CDR1 is MNHNS and CDR2 SASEGT. The CDR3 length is 14 residues. The CDR3 loop is CASRPSGFYNEQFF.

The J gene is TRBJ1-1, the V gene TRBV5-5; TCRdb designates TRBD1, a call that cannot be tested without DNA. The CDR3 contains 15 residues. The germline V gene has CDR1 SGHKS and CDR2 YYEKEE (reference sequence). CDR3 region: CASSLSGQGNTEAFF.

The V call is TRBV6-5, the J call TRBJ1-1; the TCRdb call, TRBD1, lacks DNA for checking. Germline V CDR1 and CDR2: MNHEY, SVGAGI. The CDR3 covers 12 residues. This CDR3 is CASSPGARGAFF.

This sequence joins TRBV11-2 and TRBJ2-2. CDR1 is SGHAT and CDR2 is FQNNGV in the germline V gene. The CDR3 runs to 18 residues. CDR3 sequence: CASSLYRVSGLGTGELFF.

This sequence joins TRBV18 and TRBJ1-4; the TCRdb call, TRBD1, lacks DNA for checking. The germline V gene encodes CDR1 KGHSH and CDR2 LQKENI. This CDR3 is 15 amino acids long. The CDR3 region is CASSPDRVEGEKLFF.

The J gene is TRBJ2-3, the V gene TRBV20-1; without DNA, the TCRdb call of TRBD1 cannot be checked. From germline, CDR1 is DFQATT and CDR2 SNEGSKA (reference sequence). The CDR3 is made up of 16 amino acids. CDR3 sequence: CSVLQRGLVGTDTQYF.

The V call is TRBV19, the J call TRBJ2-6. This CDR3 region has 15 residues. CDR1 and CDR2 (germline): LNHDA, SQIVND (reference sequence). The CDR3 is CASSIGLSGANVLTF.